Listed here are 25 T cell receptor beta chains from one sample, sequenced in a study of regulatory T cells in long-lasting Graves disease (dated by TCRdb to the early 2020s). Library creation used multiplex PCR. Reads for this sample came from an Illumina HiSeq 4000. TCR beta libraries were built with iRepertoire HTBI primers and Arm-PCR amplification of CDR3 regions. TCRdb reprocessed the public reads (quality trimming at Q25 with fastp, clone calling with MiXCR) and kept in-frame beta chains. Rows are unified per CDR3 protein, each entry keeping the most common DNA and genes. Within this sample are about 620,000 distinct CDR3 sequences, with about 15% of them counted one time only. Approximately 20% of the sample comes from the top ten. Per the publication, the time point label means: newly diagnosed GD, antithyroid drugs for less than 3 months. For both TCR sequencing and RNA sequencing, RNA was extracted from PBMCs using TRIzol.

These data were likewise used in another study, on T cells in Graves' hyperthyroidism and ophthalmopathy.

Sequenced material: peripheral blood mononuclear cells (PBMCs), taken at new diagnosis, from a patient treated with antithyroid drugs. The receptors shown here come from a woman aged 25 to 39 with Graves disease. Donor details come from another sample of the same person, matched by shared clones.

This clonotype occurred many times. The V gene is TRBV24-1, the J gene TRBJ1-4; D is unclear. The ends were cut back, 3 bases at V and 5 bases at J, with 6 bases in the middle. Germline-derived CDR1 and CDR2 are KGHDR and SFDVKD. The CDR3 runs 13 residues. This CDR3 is CATSDRRNEKLFF. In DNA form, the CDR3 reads TGTGCCACCAGTGATAGGAGAAATGAAAAACTGTTTTTT.

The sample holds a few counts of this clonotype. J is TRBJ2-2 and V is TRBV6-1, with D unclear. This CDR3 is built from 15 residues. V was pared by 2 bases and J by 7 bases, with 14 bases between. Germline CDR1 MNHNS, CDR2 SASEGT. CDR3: CASSEQNNFSGELFF. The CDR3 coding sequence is TGTGCCAGCAGTGAACAGAACAATTTCAGCGGGGAGCTGTTTTTT.

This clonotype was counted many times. In nucleotides, the CDR3 is TGTGCCAGCAGTTACGATAGGAACACTGAAGCTTTCTTT. It specifies CASSYDRNTEAFF. The chain recombines TRBV2 with TRBJ1-1; no definite D call. CDR1 and CDR2 (germline): SNHLY, FYNNEI. V lost 5 bases, J lost 1 base, and 8 bases lay in between. CDR3 length: 13 residues. The complete variable domain, with remaining parts taken from reference TRBV2 and TRBJ1-1, reads EPEVTQTPSHQVTQMGQEVILRCVPISNHLYFYWYRQILGQKVEFLVSFYNNEISEKSEIFDDQFSVERPDGSNFTLKIRSTKLEDSAMYFCASSYDRNTEAFFGQGTRLTVV.

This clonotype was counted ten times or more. The DNA of the CDR3 is TGTGCCAGCAGTACCGCAGGGACAGGGAACTATGGCTACACCTTC. Residues: CASSTAGTGNYGYTF. The chain couples TRBV6-1 to TRBJ1-2, with 9 bases identical to TRBD1. Germline V gives CDR1 MNHNS, CDR2 SASEGT. CDR3 size: 15 residues. Unmatched junction bases numbered 6, after V lost 5 bases and J lost 2 bases.

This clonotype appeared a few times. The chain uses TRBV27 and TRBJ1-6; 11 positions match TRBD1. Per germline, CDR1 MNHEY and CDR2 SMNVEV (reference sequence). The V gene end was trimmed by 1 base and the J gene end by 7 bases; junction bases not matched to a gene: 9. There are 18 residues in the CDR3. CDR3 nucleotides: TGTGCCAGCAGTTTATTGGACAGGGGGCTCGTGGGGAATTCACCCCTCCACTTT. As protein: CASSLLDRGLVGNSPLHF.

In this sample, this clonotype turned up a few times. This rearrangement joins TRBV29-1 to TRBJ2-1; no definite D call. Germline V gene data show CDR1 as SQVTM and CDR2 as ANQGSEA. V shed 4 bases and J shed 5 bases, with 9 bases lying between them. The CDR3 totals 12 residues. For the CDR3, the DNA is TGCAGCGTTGTCGGTACAAACAATGAGCAGTTCTTC. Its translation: CSVVGTNNEQFF.

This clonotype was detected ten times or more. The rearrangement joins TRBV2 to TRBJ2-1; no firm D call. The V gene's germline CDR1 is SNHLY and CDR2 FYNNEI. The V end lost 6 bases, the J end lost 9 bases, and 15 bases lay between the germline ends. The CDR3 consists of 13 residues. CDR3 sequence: CASSAGMVSEQFF. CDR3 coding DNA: TGTGCCAGCAGCGCAGGCATGGTGAGTGAGCAGTTCTTC.

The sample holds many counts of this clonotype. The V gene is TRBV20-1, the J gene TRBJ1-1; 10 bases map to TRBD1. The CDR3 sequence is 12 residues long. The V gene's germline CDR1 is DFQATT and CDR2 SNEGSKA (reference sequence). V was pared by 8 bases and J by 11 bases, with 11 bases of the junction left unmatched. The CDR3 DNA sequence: TGCAGTTACCTAAGGACAGGGGGGGGGGCTTTCTTT. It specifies CSYLRTGGGAFF.

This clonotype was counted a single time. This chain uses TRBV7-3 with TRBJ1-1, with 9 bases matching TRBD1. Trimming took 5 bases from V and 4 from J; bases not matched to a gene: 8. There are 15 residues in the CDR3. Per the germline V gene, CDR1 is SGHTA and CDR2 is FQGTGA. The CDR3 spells CASSHTGGATTEAFF. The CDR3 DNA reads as TGTGCCAGCAGCCATACAGGGGGCGCGACCACTGAAGCTTTCTTT. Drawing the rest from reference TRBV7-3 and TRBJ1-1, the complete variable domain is GAGVSQTPSNKVTEKGKYVELRCDPISGHTALYWYRQSLGQGPEFLIYFQGTGAADDSGLPNDRFFAVRPEGSVSTLKIQRTERGDSAVYLCASSHTGGATTEAFFGQGTRLTVV.

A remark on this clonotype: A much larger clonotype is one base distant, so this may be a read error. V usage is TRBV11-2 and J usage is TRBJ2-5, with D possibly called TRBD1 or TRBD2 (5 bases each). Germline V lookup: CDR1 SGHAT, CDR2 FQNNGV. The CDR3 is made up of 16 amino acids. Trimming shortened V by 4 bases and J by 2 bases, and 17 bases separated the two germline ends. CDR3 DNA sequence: TGTGCCAGCAGCTCGGGGTATGGGGGAGAACAAGAGACCCAGTACTTC. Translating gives CASSSGYGGEQETQYF.

DNA of the CDR3: TGTGCCAGCAGCCAAGATTACCCAGGACAGAGCCCCACAGATACGCAGTATTTT. This gives the protein CASSQDYPGQSPTDTQYF. The chain is built from TRBV3-1 and TRBJ2-3; tentatively, D is TRBD1 (6 bases). CDR1 is LGHDT, CDR2 YNNKEL, per germline (reference sequence). The germline V and J ends were trimmed by 0 bases and 2 bases, with 18 bases remaining between them. This CDR3 is 18 amino acids long.

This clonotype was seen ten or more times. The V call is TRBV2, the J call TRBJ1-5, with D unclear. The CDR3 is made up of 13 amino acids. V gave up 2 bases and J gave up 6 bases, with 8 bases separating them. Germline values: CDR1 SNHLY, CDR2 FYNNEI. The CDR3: CASSEMSGQPQHF. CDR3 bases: TGTGCCAGCAGTGAAATGAGTGGTCAGCCCCAGCATTTT.

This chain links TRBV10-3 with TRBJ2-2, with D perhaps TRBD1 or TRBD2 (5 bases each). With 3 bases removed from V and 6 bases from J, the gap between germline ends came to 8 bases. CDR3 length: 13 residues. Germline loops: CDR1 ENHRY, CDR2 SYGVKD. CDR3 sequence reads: CAISDGAAGELFF. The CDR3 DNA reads TGTGCCATCAGTGACGGGGCAGCCGGGGAGCTGTTTTTT.

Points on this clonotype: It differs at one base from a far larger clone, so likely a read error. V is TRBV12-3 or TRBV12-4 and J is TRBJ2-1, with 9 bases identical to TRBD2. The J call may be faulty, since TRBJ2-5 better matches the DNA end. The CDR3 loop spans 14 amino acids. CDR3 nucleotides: TGTGCCAGCAGTATAGTGTCAGCGGGGGGGACCCAGTACTTC. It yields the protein CASSIVSAGGTQYF.

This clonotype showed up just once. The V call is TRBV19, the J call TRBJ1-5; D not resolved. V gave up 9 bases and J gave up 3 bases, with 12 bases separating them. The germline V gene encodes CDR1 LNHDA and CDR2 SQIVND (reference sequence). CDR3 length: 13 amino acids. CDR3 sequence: CASRERVNQPQHF. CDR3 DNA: TGTGCCAGCAGAGAGAGGGTCAATCAGCCCCAGCATTTT.

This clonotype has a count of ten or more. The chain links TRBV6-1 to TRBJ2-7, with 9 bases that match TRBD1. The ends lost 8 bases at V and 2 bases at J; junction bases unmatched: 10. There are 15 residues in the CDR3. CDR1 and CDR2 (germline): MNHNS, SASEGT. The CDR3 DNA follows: TGTGCCAGCTGCCCCTTTGGACAGGGGACCTACGAGCAGTACTTC. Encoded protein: CASCPFGQGTYEQYF.

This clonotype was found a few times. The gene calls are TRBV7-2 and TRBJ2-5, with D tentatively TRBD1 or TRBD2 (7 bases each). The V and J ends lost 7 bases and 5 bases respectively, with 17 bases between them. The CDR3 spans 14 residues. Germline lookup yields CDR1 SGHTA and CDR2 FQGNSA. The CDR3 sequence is CASTSRGGKETQYF. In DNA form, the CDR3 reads TGTGCCAGCACCTCCAGGGGGGGGAAGGAGACCCAGTACTTC.

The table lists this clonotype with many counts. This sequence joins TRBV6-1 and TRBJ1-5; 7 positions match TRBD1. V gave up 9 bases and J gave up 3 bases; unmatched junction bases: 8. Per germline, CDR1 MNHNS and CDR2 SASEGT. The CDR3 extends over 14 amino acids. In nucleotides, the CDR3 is TGTGCCAGTCTAGACAGGGCCGACAATCAGCCCCAGCATTTT. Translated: CASLDRADNQPQHF.

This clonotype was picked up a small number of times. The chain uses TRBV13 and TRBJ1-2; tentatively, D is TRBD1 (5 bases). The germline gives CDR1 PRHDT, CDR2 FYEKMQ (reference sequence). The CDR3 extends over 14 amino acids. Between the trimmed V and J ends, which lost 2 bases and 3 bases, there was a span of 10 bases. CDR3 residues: CASSLIGEDYGYTF. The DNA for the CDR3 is TGTGCCAGCAGCTTAATAGGGGAAGACTATGGCTACACCTTC.

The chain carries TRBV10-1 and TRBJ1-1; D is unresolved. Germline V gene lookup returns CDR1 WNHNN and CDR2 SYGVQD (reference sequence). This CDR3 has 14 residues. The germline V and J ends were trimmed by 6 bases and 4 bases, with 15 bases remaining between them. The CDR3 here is CASRVEPASTEAFF. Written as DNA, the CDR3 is TGCGCCAGCAGGGTGGAGCCGGCTAGCACTGAAGCTTTCTTT.

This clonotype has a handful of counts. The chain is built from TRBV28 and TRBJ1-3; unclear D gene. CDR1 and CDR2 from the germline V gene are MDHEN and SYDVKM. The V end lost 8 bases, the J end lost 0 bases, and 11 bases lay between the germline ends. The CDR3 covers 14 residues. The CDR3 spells CASGLAGSGNTIYF. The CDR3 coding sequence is TGTGCCAGCGGCCTCGCAGGCTCTGGAAACACCATATATTTT.

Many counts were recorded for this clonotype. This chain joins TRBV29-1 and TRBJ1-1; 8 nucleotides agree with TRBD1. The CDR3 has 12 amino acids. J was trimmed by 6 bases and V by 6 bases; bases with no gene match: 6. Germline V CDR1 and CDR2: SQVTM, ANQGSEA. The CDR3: CSVRTGSAEAFF. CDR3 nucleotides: TGCAGCGTAAGGACAGGGTCAGCTGAAGCTTTCTTT.

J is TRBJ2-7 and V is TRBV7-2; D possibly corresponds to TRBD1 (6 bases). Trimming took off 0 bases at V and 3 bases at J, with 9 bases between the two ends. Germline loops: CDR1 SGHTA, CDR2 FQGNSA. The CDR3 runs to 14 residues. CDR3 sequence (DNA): TGTGCCAGCAGCTTAGCCCAGGGGAACTACGAGCAGTACTTC. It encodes CASSLAQGNYEQYF.

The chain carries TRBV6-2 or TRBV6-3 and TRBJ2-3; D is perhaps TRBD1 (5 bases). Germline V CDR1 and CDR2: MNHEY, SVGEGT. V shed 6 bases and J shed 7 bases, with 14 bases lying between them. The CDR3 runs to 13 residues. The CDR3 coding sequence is TGTGCCAGCAGACCCGACAGATCTAATACGCAGTATTTT. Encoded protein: CASRPDRSNTQYF.

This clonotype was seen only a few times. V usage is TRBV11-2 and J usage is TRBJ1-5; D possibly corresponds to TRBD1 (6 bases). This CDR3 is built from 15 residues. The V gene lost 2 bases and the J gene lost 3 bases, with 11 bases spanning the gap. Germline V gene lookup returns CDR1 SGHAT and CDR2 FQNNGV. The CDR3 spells CASSLSTGFNQPQHF. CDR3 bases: TGTGCCAGCAGCTTATCAACAGGGTTCAATCAGCCCCAGCATTTT.